This TCR beta chain appears in the sequencing data of a study of blood T cell repertoires in COVID-19. Study background: Spain, Italy and the United States supplied samples that represented acute and convalescent COVID-19. In each case, the material was cDNA or gDNA derived from T cells, B-cell-depleted T cells, or PBMCs.

Trimming at V came to 4 bases and at J to 0 bases, leaving 18 bases not matched to a gene. Germline V CDR1 and CDR2: SNHLY, FYNNEI. The CDR3 sequence is 20 residues long. In the original workflow: Amplification of reference gene primers was used by the study to estimate nucleated cell counts. Here immunoSEQ multiplex PCR was the method, and the copy in TCRdb shows in-frame clones only, minus some. V, J and clone size derive from that table, while D and trimming were established from the DNA sequence. The sample holds 95,000 to 130,000 clones, roughly 80% seen once. The TCR sequence derives from a man aged 30 to 45 with acute or convalescent COVID-19. The sequenced sample was peripheral blood. V is TRBV2 and J is TRBJ2-7; 10 nucleotides line up with TRBD1. The CDR3 coding sequence is TGTGCCAGCAGTGTCCCGGGACAGGGGCGCATAGACTTAAACTCCTACGAGCAGTACTTC. It specifies CASSVPGQGRIDLNSYEQYF.